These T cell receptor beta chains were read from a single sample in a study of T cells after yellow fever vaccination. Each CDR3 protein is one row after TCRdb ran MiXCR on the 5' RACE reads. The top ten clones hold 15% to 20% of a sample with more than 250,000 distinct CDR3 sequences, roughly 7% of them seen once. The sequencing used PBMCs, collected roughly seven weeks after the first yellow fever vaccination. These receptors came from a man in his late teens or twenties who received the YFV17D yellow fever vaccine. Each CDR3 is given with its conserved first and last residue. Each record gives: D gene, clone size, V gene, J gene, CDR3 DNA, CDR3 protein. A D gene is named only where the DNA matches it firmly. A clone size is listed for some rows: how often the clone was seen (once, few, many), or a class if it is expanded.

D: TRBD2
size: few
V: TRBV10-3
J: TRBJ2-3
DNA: TGTGCCATCAGTGAGTCGTTAGGGACTACCCCAGATACGCAGTATTTT
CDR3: CAISESLGTTPDTQYF

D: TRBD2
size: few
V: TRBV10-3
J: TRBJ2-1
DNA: TGTGCCATCACCCCCCTAGCGGGCGGTTGGGATGAGCAGTTCTTC
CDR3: CAITPLAGGWDEQFF

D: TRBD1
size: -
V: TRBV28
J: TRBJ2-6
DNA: TGTGCCAGTCTCACTACCGGCTGGACAGGGGGAGGCTCTGGGGCCAACGTCCTGACTTTC
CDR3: CASLTTGWTGGGSGANVLTF

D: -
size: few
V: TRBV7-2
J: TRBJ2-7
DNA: TGTGCCAGCAGCTTATCGTCTAGCCGATCCTACGAGCAGTACTTC
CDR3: CASSLSSSRSYEQYF

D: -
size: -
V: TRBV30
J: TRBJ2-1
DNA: TGTGCCTGGACATTTAGCGAGGCCCGTAGTGAGCAGTTCTTC
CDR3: CAWTFSEARSEQFF

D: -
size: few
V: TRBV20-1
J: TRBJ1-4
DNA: TGCAGTGCTTCATCGGGGGGTTGGGAAAAACTGTTTTTT
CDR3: CSASSGGWEKLFF

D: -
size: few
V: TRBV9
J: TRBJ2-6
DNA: TGTGCCAGCAGCGTACTGGGGACTGGGGCCAACGTCCTGACTTTC
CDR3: CASSVLGTGANVLTF

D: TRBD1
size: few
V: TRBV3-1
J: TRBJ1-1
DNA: TGTGCCAGCAGGCAAGAACAGGGGTGGGACACTGAAGCTTTCTTT
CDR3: CASRQEQGWDTEAFF

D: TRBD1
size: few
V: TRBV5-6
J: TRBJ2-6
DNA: TGTGCCAGCAGCCAAGACAGGGGGCGGACTGGGGCCAACGTCCTGACTTTC
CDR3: CASSQDRGRTGANVLTF

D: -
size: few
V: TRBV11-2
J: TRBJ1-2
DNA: TGTGCCAGCAGCCCGCGACGGGGATCTTATGGCTACACCTTC
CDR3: CASSPRRGSYGYTF

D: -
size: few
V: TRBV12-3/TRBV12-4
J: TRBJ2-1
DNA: TGTGCCAGCAGCCGCCGAGTGCTCTACAATGAGCAGTTCTTC
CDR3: CASSRRVLYNEQFF

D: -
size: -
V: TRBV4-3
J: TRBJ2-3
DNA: TGCGCCAACAGCCAAGAGAAATCTTATACGCAGTATTTT
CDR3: CANSQEKSYTQYF

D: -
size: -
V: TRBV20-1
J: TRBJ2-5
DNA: TGCAGTGCTACAATGTCGGAGACCCAGTACTTC
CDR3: CSATMSETQYF

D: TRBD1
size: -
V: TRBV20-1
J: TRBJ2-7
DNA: TGCAGTGCTCCCGGGACAGGAAAGTCCGAGCAGTACTTC
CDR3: CSAPGTGKSEQYF

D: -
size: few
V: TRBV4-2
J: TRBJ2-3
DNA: TGTGCCAGCAGCCAAGATCGCGGGTTCACAGATACGCAGTATTTT
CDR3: CASSQDRGFTDTQYF

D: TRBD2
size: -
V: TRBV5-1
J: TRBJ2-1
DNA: TGCGCCAGCAGCCCGCAGACTAGCGGGGTAACTGAGCAGTTCTTC
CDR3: CASSPQTSGVTEQFF

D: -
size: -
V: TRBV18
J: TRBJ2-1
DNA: TGTGCCAGCTCCCAGCGTGGGGATGAGCAGTTCTTC
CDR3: CASSQRGDEQFF

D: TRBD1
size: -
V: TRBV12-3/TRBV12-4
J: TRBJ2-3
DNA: TGTGCCTTCAGTTTAGGACAGGGCGGCAAGAAGAAGACAGATACGCAGTATTTT
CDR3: CAFSLGQGGKKKTDTQYF

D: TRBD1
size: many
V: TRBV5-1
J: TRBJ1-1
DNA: TGCGCCAGCAGCGAGGATCAGGGGGCGAGAGCTTTCTTT
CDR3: CASSEDQGARAFF

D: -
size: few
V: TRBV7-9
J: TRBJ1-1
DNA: TGTGCCAGCAGCTTATTAGGGGTCGAAGAGGAAGCTTTCTTT
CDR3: CASSLLGVEEEAFF

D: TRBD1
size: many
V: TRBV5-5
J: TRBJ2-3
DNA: TGTGCCAGCAGTTCCTCCGGGACAGGGGTTCCAGATACGCAGTATTTT
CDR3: CASSSSGTGVPDTQYF

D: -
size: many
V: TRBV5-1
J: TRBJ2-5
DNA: TGCGCCAGCAGCCCCGGAGGGGGCAGGGAGACCCAGTACTTC
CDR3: CASSPGGGRETQYF

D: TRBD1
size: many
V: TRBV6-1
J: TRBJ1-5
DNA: TGTGCCAGCAGTCCTCCCGGGACAGGTGGTCAGCCCCAGCATTTT
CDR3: CASSPPGTGGQPQHF

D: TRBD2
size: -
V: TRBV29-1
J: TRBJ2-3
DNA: TGCAGCATCCGACCGGGACTACACACAGATACGCAGTATTTT
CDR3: CSIRPGLHTDTQYF

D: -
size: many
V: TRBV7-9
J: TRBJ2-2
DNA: TGTGCCAGCAGCCCTTTCTCGGGGGCCGCCGGGGAGCTGTTTTTT
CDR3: CASSPFSGAAGELFF

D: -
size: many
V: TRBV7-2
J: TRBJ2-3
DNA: TGTGCCAGCAGCTTACGACCGGGGCGGGCAGATACGCAGTATTTT
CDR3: CASSLRPGRADTQYF